This is a list of T cell receptor beta chains from one sample in a study of blood T cell repertoires in COVID-19. Clones were sequenced by immunoSEQ multiplex PCR, and TCRdb holds only the in-frame ones, with some missing. The sample records 200,000 to 250,000 clones, around 80% being singletons. Sequenced sample: peripheral blood. These receptors were taken from a woman at least 80 years old with COVID-19, enrolled during active disease. Both conserved end residues are part of each CDR3. A D gene is named only where the DNA matches it firmly. Size is stated for part of the rows, as once, few or many counts, or as a class when the clone is expanded.

TRBJ2-1	-	-	TRBV21-1	TGTGCCAGCAGCAAGGAGGAAGGAACCTCCTACAATGAGCAGTTCTTC	CASSKEEGTSYNEQFF
TRBJ2-7	-	TRBD1	TRBV5-4	TGTGCCAGCAGTCGGAACCGGGACAGGTCGTTCGAGCAGTACTTC	CASSRNRDRSFEQYF
TRBJ2-1	-	TRBD1	TRBV7-3	TGTGCCAGCAGCTTGGACAGGGGGTTGTACAATGAGCAGTTCTTC	CASSLDRGLYNEQFF
TRBJ2-3	-	-	TRBV5-1	TGCGCCAGCAGCTTTAGGGCCGGGGAGGATACGCAGTATTTT	CASSFRAGEDTQYF
TRBJ1-2	-	-	TRBV5-6	TGTGCCAGCAGCTTGATGGCAGTCGATGGCTACACCTTC	CASSLMAVDGYTF
TRBJ2-2	few	TRBD1	TRBV19	TGTGCCAGTACCAGGGACAGGGGTGGGCCCGGGGAGCTGTTTTTT	CASTRDRGGPGELFF
TRBJ1-2	-	TRBD1	TRBV5-1	TGCGCCAGCAGCCCAGGACAGGGTTGGGATGGCTACACCTTC	CASSPGQGWDGYTF
TRBJ2-2	-	TRBD1	TRBV7-2	TGTGCCAGCAGCTCCCTTCAGGGGGTTGGTGGGGAGCTGTTTTTT	CASSSLQGVGGELFF
TRBJ2-2	-	-	TRBV6-5	TGTGCCAGCAGCCGAGGGCCGGGGAACACCGGGGAGCTGTTTTTT	CASSRGPGNTGELFF
TRBJ2-5	-	TRBD1	TRBV7-2	TGTGCCAGCAGCCAACAGGGGCTGCAAGAGACCCAGTACTTC	CASSQQGLQETQYF
TRBJ2-1	-	TRBD2	TRBV18	TGTGCCAGCTCACCACAAATGGGGACTATCAATGAGCAGTTCTTC	CASSPQMGTINEQFF
TRBJ2-3	few	TRBD1	TRBV6-5	TGTGCCAGCAGCCCCAGACAGGGACCGCAGTATTTT	CASSPRQGPQYF
TRBJ1-1	few	TRBD1	TRBV18	TGTGCCAGCTCACCAGGACAGGGGCAAGAGACTTTCTTT	CASSPGQGQETFF
TRBJ2-7	-	-	TRBV10-3	TGTGCCATCAGTACCGGACTAACTTCCTCCTACGAGCAGTACTTC	CAISTGLTSSYEQYF
TRBJ1-2	-	-	TRBV18	TGTGCCAGCTCACCTGCAGGGAATTTTAATGGCTACACCTTC	CASSPAGNFNGYTF
TRBJ2-4	-	-	TRBV24-1	TGTGCCACCAGTGATTTTTCGTCAGGCAAAAACATTCAGTACTTC	CATSDFSSGKNIQYF
TRBJ2-5	-	TRBD2	TRBV4-1	TGCGCCAGCAGCCAAGCTATTAGCGGGGAAGACCAAGAGACCCAGTACTTC	CASSQAISGEDQETQYF
TRBJ1-6	few	TRBD1	TRBV28	TGTGCCAGCAGCCTAACACCGACAGGGACGGGAAATTCACCCCTCCACTTT	CASSLTPTGTGNSPLHF
TRBJ1-5	-	-	TRBV2	TGTGCCAGCAGCGTGACAGGTTTGGCGAATCAGCCCCAGCATTTT	CASSVTGLANQPQHF
TRBJ2-7	-	TRBD2	TRBV7-2	TGTGCCAGCAGCCCGACTAGCGGGGGCTCCTACGAGCAGTACTTC	CASSPTSGGSYEQYF
TRBJ1-2	-	-	TRBV7-9	TGTGCCAGCAGCTTAGGGCAGGGATACACCTTC	CASSLGQGYTF
TRBJ2-6	medium-sized	TRBD1	TRBV27	TGTGCCAGCAGTTTATCCCGACAGGGCCAAAGCTCTGGGGCCAACGTCCTGACTTTC	CASSLSRQGQSSGANVLTF
TRBJ1-5	few	-	TRBV6-2/TRBV6-3	TGTGCCAGCAGTTACCAAAGGAGGACCCTGCCACAGGGATATAGCAATCAGCCCCAGCATTTT	CASSYQRRTLPQGYSNQPQHF
TRBJ2-5	-	TRBD2	TRBV19	TGTGCCAGTTCGGGGGGGGAGACCCAGTACTTC	CASSGGETQYF
TRBJ2-7	once	TRBD2	TRBV7-2	TGTGCCAGCAGCTTAGTTTTTAGCGGGTACGAGCAGTACTTC	CASSLVFSGYEQYF
TRBJ1-4	-	-	TRBV5-1	TGCGCCAGCAGCCCCCGCGGTAATGAAAAACTGTTTTTT	CASSPRGNEKLFF
TRBJ2-5	-	-	TRBV7-2	TGTGCCAGCAGCTTAGATAGTCTCGAGACCCAGTACTTC	CASSLDSLETQYF
TRBJ1-4	-	TRBD1	TRBV7-9	TGTGCCAGCAGCCGTGGGGGACAGTCGAATGAAAAACTGTTTTTT	CASSRGGQSNEKLFF
TRBJ1-2	-	-	TRBV3-1/TRBV3-2	TGTGCCAGCAGCCAGAATGGAGGGGACGGCTACACCTTC	CASSQNGGDGYTF
TRBJ1-5	-	-	TRBV6-4	TGTGCCAGCAGTGTAGAGGCAAATCAGCCCCAGCATTTT	CASSVEANQPQHF
TRBJ2-7	-	-	TRBV7-2	TGTGCCAGCAGCTTAAACAGGGCCGAGCAGTACTTC	CASSLNRAEQYF